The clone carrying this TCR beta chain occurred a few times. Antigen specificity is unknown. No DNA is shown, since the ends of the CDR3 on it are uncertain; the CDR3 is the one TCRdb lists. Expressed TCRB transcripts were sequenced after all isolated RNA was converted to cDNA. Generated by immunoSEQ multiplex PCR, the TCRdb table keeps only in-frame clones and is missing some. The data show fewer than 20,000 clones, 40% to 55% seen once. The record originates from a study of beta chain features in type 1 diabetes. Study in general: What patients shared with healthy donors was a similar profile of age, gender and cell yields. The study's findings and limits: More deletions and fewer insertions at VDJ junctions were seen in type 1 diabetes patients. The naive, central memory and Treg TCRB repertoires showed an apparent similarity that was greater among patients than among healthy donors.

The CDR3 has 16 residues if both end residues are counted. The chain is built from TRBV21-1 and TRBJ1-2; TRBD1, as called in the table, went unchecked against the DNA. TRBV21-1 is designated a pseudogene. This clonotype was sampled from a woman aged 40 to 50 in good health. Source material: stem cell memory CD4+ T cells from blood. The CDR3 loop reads CASSKVGTGANYGYTF.